This T cell receptor beta chain was profiled in a study of T-cell reconstitution after alpha-beta-depleted transplantation in children. TCRbeta library preparation incorporated unique molecular identifiers. Via MiXCR, TCRdb re-called the PCR reads, giving one row per CDR3 protein. Of a few hundred thousand distinct CDR3 sequences listed, more than 20% are singletons. General study points: It was surviving recipient T cells and thymic progenitors that gave some patients high TCRbeta diversity at day 60. About two months after transplant, alpha-beta T cells reportedly came from several hundred expanded graft clones. Newly produced T cells mostly accounted for T-cell counts and diversity one year post-transplant.

The CDR3 length is 16 residues, termini included. In its sample, this clonotype was seen a few times. The target antigen is unknown. The limits of the CDR3 on the DNA are not certain, so only TCRdb's listed CDR3 is given. Specimen: PBMCs, mostly from graft donor cells, collected 360 days after TCRalphabeta/CD19-depleted stem cell transplant. This sequence joins TRBV21-1 and TRBJ2-7; the D call TRBD1 from the table was never checked on the DNA. TRBV21-1 is noted as a pseudogene. The sequence came from a female patient aged 2 to 10 who had a stem cell transplant for congenital amegakaryocytic thrombocytopenia, so the T cells may come from the graft donor. The chain's CDR3 is CASRKSWGQGIHEQYF.